The rows below give T cell receptor beta chains drawn from one sample of a study of T-cell memory formation after mild COVID-19. MiXCR was run by TCRdb on the 5' RACE reads, yielding one entry per CDR3 protein. The data contain 90,000 to 120,000 distinct CDR3 sequences, approximately 14% of them singletons. Sample: PBMCs or a T cell subset sorted from them (not recorded which). Source of these receptors: a man aged 18 to 29 who had mild COVID-19 (a few samples of this study predate the infection). Cell type and time point are not known. Both conserved end residues are part of each CDR3. The D gene is left open where the match is weak. Some rows have no size entry. The others give once, few or many, or a class for an expanded clone.

TRBD2	TRBV4-2	16	few	TRBJ2-2	CASSQPGLAGVGELFF	TGTGCCAGCAGCCAACCGGGACTAGCGGGGGTCGGGGAGCTGTTTTTT
TRBD1	TRBV4-1	16	.	TRBJ2-5	CASSLPGQGFQETQYF	TGCGCCAGCAGCCTTCCGGGACAGGGCTTTCAAGAGACCCAGTACTTC
TRBD1	TRBV6-6	16	.	TRBJ2-2	CASSYLGTGNTGELFF	TGTGCCAGCAGTTACCTTGGGACAGGTAACACCGGGGAGCTGTTTTTT
.	TRBV7-9	15	.	TRBJ2-2	CASRPRQFNTGELFF	TGTGCCAGCAGACCGCGGCAGTTCAACACCGGGGAGCTGTTTTTT
.	TRBV5-4	12	few	TRBJ1-6	CASSFLNSPLHF	TGTGCCAGCAGCTTTCTGAATTCACCCCTCCACTTT
.	TRBV11-2	15	.	TRBJ1-2	CASSSWTEQNYGYTF	TGTGCCAGCAGTTCCTGGACAGAGCAAAACTATGGCTACACCTTC
.	TRBV6-1	13	.	TRBJ1-5	CASSGQDWQPQHF	TGTGCCAGCAGTGGACAGGATTGGCAGCCCCAGCATTTT
TRBD2	TRBV6-5	13	many	TRBJ2-1	CASSYPAGGEQFF	TGTGCCAGCAGTTACCCGGCGGGGGGTGAGCAGTTCTTC
.	TRBV5-1	13	few	TRBJ2-5	CASRGGLQETQYF	TGCGCCAGCAGAGGTGGGCTCCAAGAGACCCAGTACTTC
.	TRBV27	13	.	TRBJ2-1	CASSPTGTNEQFF	TGTGCCAGCAGTCCTACAGGGACGAATGAGCAGTTCTTC
.	TRBV12-3/TRBV12-4	14	.	TRBJ1-1	CASSLGLDRTEAFF	TGTGCCAGCAGTTTGGGGCTGGATAGGACTGAAGCTTTCTTT
TRBD2	TRBV15	14	.	TRBJ2-5	CATSPRTSSETQYF	TGTGCCACCAGCCCTCGGACTAGTTCCGAGACCCAGTACTTC
TRBD1	TRBV9	14	.	TRBJ2-7	CASSPGGQAYEQYF	TGTGCCAGCAGCCCAGGGGGACAGGCCTACGAGCAGTACTTC